This T cell receptor (beta chain) was documented in a study of cytomegalovirus exposure and HLA in healthy donors. Overall study results and limits: High sensitivity and specificity were reportedly achieved when the classifier diagnosed cytomegalovirus status.

On this clone itself: The antigen is unknown.

Data came from immunoSEQ multiplex PCR; TCRdb stores just in-frame clones and leaves some out. Here the sample spans over 150,000 clones, about 79% being singletons. This CDR3 region has 15 residues. V lost 2 bases to trimming and J lost 0 bases; unmatched junction nucleotides: 1. In germline, CDR1 is MNHEY, CDR2 SMNVEV (reference sequence). This rearrangement joins TRBV27 to TRBJ2-1, with 7 bases aligning to TRBD2. Source material: PBMCs. The clonotype comes from a woman in her 30s in good health and CMV-seropositive. CDR3 residues: CASSLRGGSYNEQFF. The CDR3 coding sequence is TGTGCCAGCAGTTTACGCGGGGGCTCCTACAATGAGCAGTTCTTC.